These 27 T cell receptor beta chains were all obtained from the same sample, sequenced in a study of blood T cell repertoires in COVID-19. Libraries were prepared by immunoSEQ multiplex PCR; TCRdb keeps only in-frame clonotypes and omits some of them. The table lists about 120,000 clones, around 82% of them singletons. Sequenced material: peripheral blood. The receptors were sampled from a human donor in a cohort sampled during active COVID-19.

The V gene is TRBV5-1, the J gene TRBJ2-3; 11 bases are shared with TRBD1. Germline CDR1 and CDR2: SGHRS and YFSETQ. V trimming: 4 bases; J trimming: 0 bases; junction bases outside the gene matches: 7. The CDR3 extends over 17 amino acids. CDR3 sequence: CASSAGTGGPSTDTQYF. CDR3 in DNA: TGCGCCAGCAGCGCGGGGACAGGGGGACCCAGCACAGATACGCAGTATTTT.

The CDR3 reads CAISETSGNEQFF. CDR3 DNA: TGTGCCATCAGTGAGACTAGCGGCAATGAGCAGTTCTTC. The rearrangement links TRBV10-3 to TRBJ2-1; the match to TRBD2 covers 8 bases. The CDR3 is made up of 13 amino acids. Losses at the gene ends were 2 bases for V and 6 bases for J; bases not matched to a gene: 0. CDR1 is ENHRY and CDR2 is SYGVKD in the germline V gene.

This clone was counted a few times. The chain is built from TRBV5-1 and TRBJ2-5, with 9 bases lining up with TRBD1. V dropped 4 bases and J dropped 4; count of bases not matched to a gene: 2. The CDR3 extends over 13 amino acids. Germline values: CDR1 SGHRS, CDR2 YFSETQ. CDR3 sequence: CASSTDRGETQYF. CDR3 nucleotides: TGCGCCAGCAGCACGGACAGGGGAGAGACCCAGTACTTC. Based on the CDR3 plus reference TRBV5-1 and TRBJ2-5, the full variable domain is KAGVTQTPRYLIKTRGQQVTLSCSPISGHRSVSWYQQTPGQGLQFLFEYFSETQRNKGNFPGRFSGRQFSNSRSEMNVSTLELGDSALYLCASSTDRGETQYFGPGTRLLVL.

The V call is TRBV7-8, the J call TRBJ1-1, with TRBD1 matching 7 bases. The length of the CDR3 is 14 residues. V shed 3 bases, J shed 1 base, and the junction held 2 bases outside the gene matches. Germline CDR1 SGHVS, CDR2 FQNEAQ. The CDR3 loop reads CASSFGTANTEAFF. The CDR3, as DNA: TGTGCCAGCAGCTTTGGGACAGCGAACACTGAAGCTTTCTTT.

The rearrangement uses TRBV21-1 and TRBJ1-3; TRBD1 is the table's D call, not checked against the DNA. TRBV21-1 is a documented pseudogene. The CDR3 is 16 amino acids. The CDR3, as DNA: TGTGCCAGCAGCCCCTCTGACAGGGGCCTCGGAAACACCATATATTTT. Translated: CASSPSDRGLGNTIYF.

In this sample, this clone turned up a few times. DNA of the CDR3: TGCGCCAGCAGCTTGGGGGACAGGGGGTTTACCAAAAAGGCCTACGAGCAGTACTTC. Its translation: CASSLGDRGFTKKAYEQYF. The rearrangement joins TRBV5-1 to TRBJ2-7; TRBD1 agrees at 11 bases. The ends lost 0 bases at V and 2 bases at J; junction bases unmatched: 13. Germline loops: CDR1 SGHRS, CDR2 YFSETQ. The CDR3 loop spans 19 amino acids.

This chain links TRBV9 with TRBJ1-2, with 10 bases that match TRBD1. CDR1 is SGDLS, CDR2 YYNGEE, per germline. Trimming cost V 4 bases and J 8 bases; bases outside gene matches: 17. The CDR3 consists of 17 residues. The CDR3 region is CASSRGPISGTGDGYTF. CDR3 DNA: TGTGCCAGCAGCAGAGGCCCCATCTCCGGGACAGGGGACGGCTACACCTTC.

The chain has TRBV29-1 and TRBJ2-4; 7 nucleotides align to TRBD1. CDR1 and CDR2 from the germline V gene are SQVTM and ANQGSEA. The CDR3 is 13 amino acids. The V gene end was trimmed by 7 bases and the J gene end by 8 bases; junction bases not matched to a gene: 11. The CDR3 sequence is CSAIQGMRDIQYF. CDR3 bases: TGCAGCGCGATACAGGGGATGAGAGACATTCAGTACTTC.

V and J are TRBV2 and TRBJ2-1; D remains ambiguous. Germline CDR1 is SNHLY and CDR2 is FYNNEI. The CDR3 covers 13 residues. Trimming left V 8 bases short and J 0 bases short, with 8 bases between. CDR3 region: CASRVSSYNEQFF. The DNA for the CDR3 is TGTGCCAGCCGTGTTAGCTCCTACAATGAGCAGTTCTTC.

Details on this clone: Other DNA variants within this sample encode the same CDR3. V and J are TRBV18 and TRBJ2-6, with D hard to call. Germline V gives CDR1 KGHSH, CDR2 LQKENI. Trimming removed 3 bases at V and 0 bases at J, with 3 bases between. The CDR3 has 14 residues. The DNA for the CDR3 is TGTGCCAGCTCACCCTCCTCTGGGGCCAACGTCCTGACTTTC. Its translation: CASSPSSGANVLTF.

This chain connects TRBV3-1 (or the pseudogene TRBV3-2) to TRBJ1-5; 8 bases line up with TRBD1. Germline assignment: CDR1 LGHDT and CDR2 YNNKEL (reference sequence). V shed 3 bases, J shed 11 bases, and the junction held 6 bases outside the gene matches. This CDR3 region has 13 residues. The CDR3 nucleotides read TGTGCCAGCAGCCACTCAAGGACAGGGACCCAGCATTTT. Translation: CASSHSRTGTQHF.

The gene calls are TRBV5-5 and TRBJ1-4; 7 nucleotides agree with TRBD1. Germline-derived CDR1 and CDR2 are SGHKS and YYEKEE (reference sequence). Trimming at V came to 2 bases and at J to 8 bases, leaving 6 bases not matched to a gene. This CDR3 has 14 residues. The CDR3 region has the DNA TGTGCCAGCAGCTTAAACAGGGGAGAAGAAAAACTGTTTTTT. Encoded protein: CASSLNRGEEKLFF.

The gene calls are TRBV5-1 and TRBJ2-2, with 8 bases identical to TRBD2. The J segment lost 4 bases and the V segment lost 3 bases, leaving 2 bases of the junction unmatched. Germline V gives CDR1 SGHRS, CDR2 YFSETQ. The CDR3 contains 14 residues. The CDR3 bases are TGCGCCAGCAGCTCGGGAGGGGTCACCGGGGAGCTGTTTTTT. It is translated as CASSSGGVTGELFF.

The genes are TRBV13 and TRBJ2-1; TRBD1 matches at 11 bases. Germline V gene data show CDR1 as PRHDT and CDR2 as FYEKMQ (reference sequence). Losses at the gene ends were 5 bases for V and 1 base for J; bases not matched to a gene: 7. The CDR3 is 17 residues long. The CDR3, as DNA: TGTGCCAGCAGCGTAGTTGGGACAGGGGGATCCTACAATGAGCAGTTCTTC. Amino acid sequence: CASSVVGTGGSYNEQFF.

This chain uses TRBV10-1 with TRBJ1-5, with a weak D call TRBD1 (6 bases). The germline V gene encodes CDR1 WNHNN and CDR2 SYGVQD (reference sequence). CDR3 length: 14 amino acids. V was shortened by 0 bases and J by 4 bases, with 7 bases between the two germline ends. The CDR3: CASSESTGNQPQHF. The CDR3 bases are TGCGCCAGCAGTGAGTCTACAGGGAATCAGCCCCAGCATTTT.

The V gene is TRBV27, the J gene TRBJ1-2; D call uncertain. There are 15 residues in the CDR3. The V end was cut by 10 bases, the J end by 0 bases, with 18 bases between. Germline V gene sequence: CDR1 MNHEY, CDR2 SMNVEV (reference sequence). CDR3 amino acids: CATRLFGRANYGYTF. The CDR3 bases are TGTGCCACCCGCTTATTCGGGAGAGCTAACTATGGCTACACCTTC.

This clone occurred once. DNA of the CDR3: TGTGCCAGCAGCGCCCTGACAGGCCTCTATGGCTACACCTTC. Translating it yields CASSALTGLYGYTF. The J gene is TRBJ1-2, the V gene TRBV14; D may be TRBD1 (6 bases). Germline V gives CDR1 SGHDN, CDR2 FVKESK. The ends were cut back, 5 bases at V and 4 bases at J, with 14 bases in the middle. There are 14 residues in the CDR3.

V is TRBV25-1 and J is TRBJ2-7; D gene unclear. Germline assignment: CDR1 MGHDK and CDR2 SYGVNS. V shed 3 bases and J shed 3 bases, with 15 bases lying between them. The CDR3 is 15 amino acids. The CDR3 protein is CASSDGPGPIYEQYF. The CDR3 DNA reads TGTGCCAGCAGTGATGGTCCTGGCCCGATCTACGAGCAGTACTTC.

There are a few counts of this clone. The chain has TRBV5-6 and TRBJ2-2; D is unclear. This CDR3 contains 14 residues. Trimming took off 4 bases at V and 6 bases at J, with 13 bases between the two ends. CDR1 is SGHDT, CDR2 YYEEEE, per germline. In DNA, the CDR3 is TGTGCCAGCAGCACCTTGCCGCGGTCCGGGGAGCTGTTTTTT. Amino acids: CASSTLPRSGELFF. The full variable domain, completed using reference TRBV5-6 and TRBJ2-2, is DAGVTQSPTHLIKTRGQQVTLRCSPKSGHDTVSWYQQALGQGPQFIFQYYEEEERQRGNFPDRFSGHQFPNYSSELNVNALLLGDSALYLCASSTLPRSGELFFGEGSRLTVL.

The V gene is TRBV5-1, the J gene TRBJ2-1; TRBD2 is a possible D gene (5 bases). This CDR3 comprises 14 residues. Germline values: CDR1 SGHRS, CDR2 YFSETQ. Trimming removed 0 bases from V and 5 bases from J, with 9 bases in between. In nucleotides, the CDR3 is TGCGCCAGCAGCTTGGCGGTCGGGGACAATGAGCAGTTCTTC. Protein: CASSLAVGDNEQFF.

The chain uses TRBV4-3 and TRBJ1-4, with D tentatively TRBD1 (5 bases). V shed 0 bases and J shed 3 bases, with 11 bases lying between them. The CDR3 contains 16 residues. Germline CDR1 reads LGHNA; CDR2 reads YSLEER. CDR3 sequence reads: CASSQDAGIPNEKLFF. Written as DNA, the CDR3 is TGCGCCAGCAGCCAAGACGCAGGGATCCCTAATGAAAAACTGTTTTTT.

V gene TRBV28 combines with J gene TRBJ1-2; D unclear. Germline CDR1 and CDR2: MDHEN and SYDVKM. V was clipped by 2 bases and J by 4 bases, with 5 bases between them. This CDR3 comprises 12 residues. In DNA form, the CDR3 reads TGTGCCAGCAGTTTAGTCAGCTATGGCTACACCTTC. This codes for CASSLVSYGYTF.

This clone was counted only a few times. The CDR3 is CASTQQGRSETQYF. CDR3 sequence (DNA): TGTGCCAGCACCCAACAGGGGAGGTCAGAGACCCAGTACTTC. The rearrangement joins TRBV2 to TRBJ2-5, with TRBD1 as a possible D gene (7 bases). The germline V gene encodes CDR1 SNHLY and CDR2 FYNNEI. The CDR3 spans 14 residues. V lost 7 bases and J lost 4, with 16 bases in between. Supplemented by reference TRBV2 and TRBJ2-5, the full variable domain reads EPEVTQTPSHQVTQMGQEVILRCVPISNHLYFYWYRQILGQKVEFLVSFYNNEISEKSEIFDDQFSVERPDGSNFTLKIRSTKLEDSAMYFCASTQQGRSETQYFGPGTRLLVL.

The rearrangement links TRBV5-1 to TRBJ1-2; the D is unclear. Trimming cost V 4 bases and J 1 base, with 11 bases left between them. The CDR3 length is 14 residues. CDR1 SGHRS and CDR2 YFSETQ come from the germline V gene. The CDR3 region is CASSPLPNNYGYTF. CDR3 in DNA: TGCGCCAGCAGCCCCTTGCCTAATAACTATGGCTACACCTTC.

A single count supports this clone. The gene calls are TRBV7-2 and TRBJ2-1; D is perhaps TRBD2 (7 bases). V lost 1 base, J lost 2 bases, and 12 bases lay in between. Germline loops: CDR1 SGHTA, CDR2 FQGNSA. This CDR3 is built from 16 residues. The CDR3 nucleotides read TGTGCCAGCAGCTTAGGCGGGGGCCTCCCCTACAATGAGCAGTTCTTC. This codes for CASSLGGGLPYNEQFF. The full variable domain, completed using reference TRBV7-2 and TRBJ2-1, is GAGVSQSPSNKVTEKGKDVELRCDPISGHTALYWYRQSLGQGLEFLIYFQGNSAPDKSGLPSDRFSAERTGGSVSTLTIQRTQQEDSAVYLCASSLGGGLPYNEQFFGPGTRLTVL.

A word on this clone: This sample includes further DNA sequences coding for the same CDR3. V and J are TRBV4-1 and TRBJ2-1, with 8 nucleotides matching TRBD2. The V segment lost 4 bases and the J segment 4 bases; nucleotides outside the gene matches: 6. The V gene's germline CDR1 is MGHRA and CDR2 YSYEKL. The CDR3 has 15 residues. CDR3 bases: TGCGCCAGCAGCCCAGTCCGGGGGGGTTACAATGAGCAGTTCTTC. Amino acid sequence: CASSPVRGGYNEQFF.

This clone was counted between two and nine times. Other DNA sequences in this sample translate to the same CDR3. This chain uses TRBV7-9 with TRBJ2-3; D might be TRBD2 (6 bases). Looked up from germline, CDR1 is SEHNR and CDR2 is FQNEAQ (reference sequence). Trimming took 5 bases from V and 0 from J, leaving 9 bases between them. This CDR3 spans 14 amino acids. The CDR3 protein is CASSPRGSTDTQYF. CDR3 nucleotides: TGTGCCAGCAGCCCACGGGGGAGCACAGATACGCAGTATTTT.